Here is one TCR beta chain with its context. Its target is not known. In the same sample, other DNA sequences code for this CDR3. This sample stems from a study of PD-1 blockade in classical Hodgkin lymphoma. Study at large: On a schedule of every 2 weeks, patients received nivolumab 3 mg/kg intravenously.

Sequencing used immunoSEQ multiplex PCR; TCRdb keeps in-frame clones, though not all of them. This sample yields 20,000 or so clones, of which over 80% are seen a single time; approximately 2.7% belongs to the top ten. Overall study findings and caveats: CD8+ TCR diversity did not rise significantly by C4D1, unlike CD4+. With respect to the repertoire differences, their causes, possibly disease activity or prior therapy, remain undefined. When set against healthy donors, newly diagnosed patients were reported to show lower baseline TCR diversity.

From germline, CDR1 is KGHSH and CDR2 LQKENI. V lost 3 bases and J lost 0, with 4 bases in between. This CDR3 has 13 amino acids. Time point defined: cycle 4 day 1 (C4D1), after six to seven weeks of nivolumab. All patients experienced relapse after autologous stem cell transplantation, and brentuximab vedotin exposure was variable. Purified CD4+ T cells were obtained from thawed PBMCs through magnetic negative selection. This chain links TRBV18 with TRBJ2-3, with D unresolved. The clonotype originates from a human donor with classical Hodgkin lymphoma. The sequencing here drew on CD4+ T cells from blood, taken before the fourth cycle of nivolumab. Written as DNA, the CDR3 is TGTGCCAGCTCACCTTCTAGCACAGATACGCAGTATTTT. The encoded protein is CASSPSSTDTQYF.